One sample yielded the 4 T cell receptor beta chains listed below, sequenced in a study of T cells in Graves' hyperthyroidism and ophthalmopathy. Amplification of TCR beta CDR3 regions used RNA as the template. Initially, a first-round RT-PCR of the TCR CDR3 employed the HTBI primer set. A single record per CDR3 protein comes from TCRdb applying MiXCR to the multiplex PCR reads. Of 450,000 to 700,000 distinct CDR3 sequences in the sample, 46% were seen once. Sequenced: peripheral blood or thyroid tissue (not recorded which). These receptors all stem from an adult woman with Graves' disease, either hyperthyroidism or ophthalmopathy (not recorded which).

This clonotype has at least ten counts. This rearrangement joins TRBV29-1 to TRBJ2-7; TRBD2 matches 7 bases. Germline assignment: CDR1 SQVTM and CDR2 ANQGSEA. The V and J ends lost 4 bases and 2 bases, in that order; junction bases with no gene match: 5. This CDR3 has 13 amino acids. The CDR3 here is CSVGAGVTYEQYF. The CDR3 DNA reads as TGCAGCGTTGGGGCGGGAGTAACCTACGAGCAGTACTTC.

The sample holds many counts of this clonotype. The chain is built from TRBV30 and TRBJ1-6; D gene uncertain. This CDR3 has 14 amino acids. The V gene's germline CDR1 is GTSNPN and CDR2 SVGIG (reference sequence). Deletions cut 3 bases from V and 7 bases from J, with 13 bases between. CDR3 in DNA: TGTGCCTGGAGACGAACCGATGGAAATTCACCCCTCCACTTT. This encodes CAWRRTDGNSPLHF.

This clonotype was seen ten or more times. The chain recombines TRBV20-1 with TRBJ2-7; 13 nucleotides align to TRBD2. The V and J ends lost 0 bases and 7 bases, in that order; junction bases with no gene match: 9. This CDR3 is built from 16 residues. Germline V gene sequence: CDR1 DFQATT, CDR2 SNEGSKA (reference sequence). CDR3 in DNA: TGCAGTGCTAGAGAACCAACGGGACTAGCGGGACCTGAGCAGTACTTC. Translation: CSAREPTGLAGPEQYF.

The chain is built from TRBV6-6 and TRBJ1-2, with 7 nucleotides matching TRBD1. V trimming: 6 bases; J trimming: 6 bases; junction bases outside the gene matches: 7. The V gene's germline CDR1 is MNHNY and CDR2 SVGAGI (reference sequence). The CDR3 is made up of 13 amino acids. CDR3 region: CASSSIRGNGYTF. The CDR3 bases are TGTGCCAGCAGCTCGATCAGGGGGAATGGCTACACCTTC.